This note documents a single TCR beta chain sequence. Antigen unknown. This sample was included in a study of tumor-infiltrating lymphocytes in localized non-small cell lung cancer. Study as a whole: Several tumor histologies, both smoking statuses, and some post-neoadjuvant chemotherapy samples were included.

The germline CDR1 and CDR2 sequences are WNHNN and SYGVQD (reference sequence). V was shortened by 4 bases and J by 15 bases, with 19 bases between the two germline ends. The CDR3 has 13 residues. The data were produced by immunoSEQ multiplex PCR, yet TCRdb's version contains in-frame clones alone and is incomplete. The table lists over 11,000 clones, roughly four fifths of them singletons. General observations from the study: Higher tumor T cell infiltration than in uninvolved lung was supported by TCRbeta sequencing.

Sequenced: lung tumor tissue. The genes are TRBV10-1 and TRBJ2-1, with a weak D call TRBD2 (7 bases). The sequence was obtained from a human donor with non-small cell lung cancer. The CDR3, as DNA: TGCGCCAGCAGTGGGGGGGGTCAGGGGTACCGGTTCTTC. Encoded protein: CASSGGGQGYRFF.